The present T cell receptor (beta chain) was sequenced within a study of identifying expanded T cells in peripheral blood. Healthy donors had no documented immune events, such as infections, while sampled. This clone was observed a single time. Method: immunoSEQ multiplex PCR; TCRdb's copy keeps in-frame clones and lacks some. The sample shows some 75,000 clones, 85% to 90% of them seen only once. Trimming stripped 3 bases from V and 4 bases from J, with 6 bases between. Looked up from germline, CDR1 is KGHSH and CDR2 is LQKENI. The CDR3 is 12 residues long. This receptor was obtained from a person aged 18-70 years in good health. The material sequenced was blood. The genes are TRBV18 and TRBJ2-5; D not resolved. In DNA form, the CDR3 reads TGTGCCAGCTCACCCTCGAGAGAGACCCAGTACTTC. Translating it yields CASSPSRETQYF.